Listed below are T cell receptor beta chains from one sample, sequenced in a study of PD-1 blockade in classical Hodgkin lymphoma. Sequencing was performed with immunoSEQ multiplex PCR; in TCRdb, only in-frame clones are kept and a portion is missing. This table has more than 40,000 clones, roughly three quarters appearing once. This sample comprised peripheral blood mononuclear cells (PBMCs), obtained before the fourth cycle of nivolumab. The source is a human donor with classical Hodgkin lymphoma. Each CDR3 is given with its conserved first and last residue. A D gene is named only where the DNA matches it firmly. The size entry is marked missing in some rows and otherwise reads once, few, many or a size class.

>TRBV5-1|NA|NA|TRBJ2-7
TGCGCCAGCAGCTCGGTTTACGAGCAGTACTTC
CASSSVYEQYF
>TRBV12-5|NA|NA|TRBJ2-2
TGTGCTAGTGGTTTGCCCCTCGGGGAGCTGTTTTTT
CASGLPLGELFF
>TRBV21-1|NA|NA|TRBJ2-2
TGTGCCAGCAGCAAAAGACCGCTGGATATACATTCGGGACAGGGTCCAACCGGGGAGCTGTTTTTT
CASSKRPLDIHSGQGPTGELFF
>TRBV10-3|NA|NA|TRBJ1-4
TGTGCCATCAGTGACACGGGACGTGAAAAACTGTTTTTT
CAISDTGREKLFF
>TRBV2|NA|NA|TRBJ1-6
TGTGCCAGTTCTCCACAGGGTTGGAATTCACCCCTCCACTTT
CASSPQGWNSPLHF
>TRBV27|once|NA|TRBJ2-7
TGTGCCAGCAGTTTTGGAACAGGGCGATACGAGCAGTACTTC
CASSFGTGRYEQYF
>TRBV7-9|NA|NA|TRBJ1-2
TGTGCCAGCAGCCCCCGGGGAGGCTATGGCTACACCTTC
CASSPRGGYGYTF
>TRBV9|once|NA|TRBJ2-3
TGTGCCAGCAGCCCCGGGGGTCGCGATACGCAGTATTTT
CASSPGGRDTQYF
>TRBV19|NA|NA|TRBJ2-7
TGTGCCAGTAGTATCCGAACTAGTGGCGAGCAGTACTTC
CASSIRTSGEQYF
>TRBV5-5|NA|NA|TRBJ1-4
TGTGCCAGCAGCTTGGGACAGGCTAATGAAAAACTGTTTTTT
CASSLGQANEKLFF
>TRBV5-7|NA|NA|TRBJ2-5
TGTGCCAGCAGCTTGAGTAGGGGTCGGGGGCAAGAGACCCAGTACTTC
CASSLSRGRGQETQYF
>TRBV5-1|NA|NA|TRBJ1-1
TGCGCCAGCAGCTTGGCGGTAGGGGGTACTGAAGCTTTCTTT
CASSLAVGGTEAFF
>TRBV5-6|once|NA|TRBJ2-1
TGTGCCAGCAGCCAGAGGAGGGCCCAATACAATGAGCAGTTCTTC
CASSQRRAQYNEQFF
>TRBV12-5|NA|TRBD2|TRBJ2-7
TGTGCTAGTGCCCGACTAGCGGGAGGGTACGAGCAGTACTTC
CASARLAGGYEQYF